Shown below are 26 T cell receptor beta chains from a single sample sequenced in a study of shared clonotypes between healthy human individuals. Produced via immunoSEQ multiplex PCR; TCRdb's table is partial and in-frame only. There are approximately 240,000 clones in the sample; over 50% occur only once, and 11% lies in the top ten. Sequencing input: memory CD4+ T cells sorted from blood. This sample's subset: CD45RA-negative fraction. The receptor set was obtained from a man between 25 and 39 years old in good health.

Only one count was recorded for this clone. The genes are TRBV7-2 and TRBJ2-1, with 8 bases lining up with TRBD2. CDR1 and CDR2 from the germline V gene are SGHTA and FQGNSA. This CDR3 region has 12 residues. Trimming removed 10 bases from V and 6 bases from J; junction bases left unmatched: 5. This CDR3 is CATRGGVNEQFF. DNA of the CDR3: TGTGCCACCCGGGGGGGGGTCAATGAGCAGTTCTTC.

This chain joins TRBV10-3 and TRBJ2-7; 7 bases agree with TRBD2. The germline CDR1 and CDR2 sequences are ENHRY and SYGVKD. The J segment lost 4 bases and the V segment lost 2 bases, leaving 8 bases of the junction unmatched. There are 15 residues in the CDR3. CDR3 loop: CAISEPGRFDYEQYF. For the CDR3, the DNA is TGTGCCATCAGTGAGCCCGGGAGGTTTGATTACGAGCAGTACTTC.

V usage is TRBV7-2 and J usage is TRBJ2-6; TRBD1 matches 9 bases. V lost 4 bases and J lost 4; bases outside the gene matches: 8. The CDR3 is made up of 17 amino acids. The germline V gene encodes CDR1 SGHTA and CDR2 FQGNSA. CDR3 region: CASSSGTGKSGANVLTF. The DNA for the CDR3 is TGTGCCAGCAGCTCGGGGACAGGGAAGAGCGGGGCCAACGTCCTGACTTTC.

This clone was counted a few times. This chain's CDR3 is CASSAQTGVGNTIYF. DNA for the CDR3: TGTGCCAGCAGCGCCCAGACAGGGGTTGGAAACACCATATATTTT. The chain has TRBV7-8 and TRBJ1-3; 8 positions agree with TRBD1. From germline, CDR1 is SGHVS and CDR2 FQNEAQ. V shed 5 bases and J 3 bases; nucleotides not matched to a gene: 6. This CDR3 contains 15 residues.

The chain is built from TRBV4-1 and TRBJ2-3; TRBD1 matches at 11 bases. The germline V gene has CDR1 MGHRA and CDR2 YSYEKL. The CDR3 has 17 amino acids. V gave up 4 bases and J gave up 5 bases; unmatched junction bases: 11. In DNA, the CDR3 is TGCGCCAGCAGCCTAAACCCAGGACAGGGGGCGGGAGATACGCAGTATTTT. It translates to CASSLNPGQGAGDTQYF.

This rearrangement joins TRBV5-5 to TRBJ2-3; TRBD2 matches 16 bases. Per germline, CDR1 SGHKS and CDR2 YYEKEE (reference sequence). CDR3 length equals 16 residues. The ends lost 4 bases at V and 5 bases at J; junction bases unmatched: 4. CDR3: CASSKGLAGGKDTQYF. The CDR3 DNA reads TGTGCCAGCAGCAAGGGACTAGCGGGAGGGAAAGATACGCAGTATTTT.

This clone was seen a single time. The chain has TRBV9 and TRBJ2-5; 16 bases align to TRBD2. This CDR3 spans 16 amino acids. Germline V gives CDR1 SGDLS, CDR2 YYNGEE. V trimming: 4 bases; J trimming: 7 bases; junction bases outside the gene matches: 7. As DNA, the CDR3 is TGTGCCAGCAGCACGGGACTAGCGGGAGGGTCCAGGACCCAGTACTTC. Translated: CASSTGLAGGSRTQYF. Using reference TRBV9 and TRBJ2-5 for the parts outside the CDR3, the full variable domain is DSGVTQTPKHLITATGQRVTLRCSPRSGDLSVYWYQQSLDQGLQFLIQYYNGEERAKGNILERFSAQQFPDLHSELNLSSLELGDSALYFCASSTGLAGGSRTQYFGPGTRLLVL.

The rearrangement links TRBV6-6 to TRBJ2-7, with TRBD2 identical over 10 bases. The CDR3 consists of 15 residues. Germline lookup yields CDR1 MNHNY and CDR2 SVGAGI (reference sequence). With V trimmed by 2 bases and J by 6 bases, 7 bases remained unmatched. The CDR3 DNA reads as TGTGCCAGCAGTTACGCCCCTAGCGGGAGCCCCGAGCAGTACTTC. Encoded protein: CASSYAPSGSPEQYF.

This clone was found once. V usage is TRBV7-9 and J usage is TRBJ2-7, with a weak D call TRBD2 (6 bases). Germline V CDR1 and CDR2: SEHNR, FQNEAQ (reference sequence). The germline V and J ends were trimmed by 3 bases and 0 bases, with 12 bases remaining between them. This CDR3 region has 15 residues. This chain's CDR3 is CASSLGGALSYEQYF. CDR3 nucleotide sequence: TGTGCCAGCAGCTTGGGAGGAGCCCTCTCCTACGAGCAGTACTTC.

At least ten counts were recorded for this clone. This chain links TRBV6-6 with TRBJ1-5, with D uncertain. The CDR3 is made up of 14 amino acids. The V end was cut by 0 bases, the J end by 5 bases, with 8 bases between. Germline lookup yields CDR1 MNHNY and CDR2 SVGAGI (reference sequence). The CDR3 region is CASSYSSGDQPQHF. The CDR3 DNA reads TGTGCCAGCAGTTACTCGTCCGGAGATCAGCCCCAGCATTTT.

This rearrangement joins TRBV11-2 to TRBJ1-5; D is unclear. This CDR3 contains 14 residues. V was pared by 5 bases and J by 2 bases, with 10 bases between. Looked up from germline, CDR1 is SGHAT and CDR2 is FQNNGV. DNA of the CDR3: TGTGCCAGCAGCCCCAGCATTGGCAATCAGCCCCAGCATTTT. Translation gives CASSPSIGNQPQHF.

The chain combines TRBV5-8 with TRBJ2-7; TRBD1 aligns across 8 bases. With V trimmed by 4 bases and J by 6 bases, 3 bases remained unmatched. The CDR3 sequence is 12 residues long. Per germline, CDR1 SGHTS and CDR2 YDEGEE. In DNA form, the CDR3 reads TGTGCCAGCAGCCAAACAGGGGGCGAGCAGTACTTC. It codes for CASSQTGGEQYF.

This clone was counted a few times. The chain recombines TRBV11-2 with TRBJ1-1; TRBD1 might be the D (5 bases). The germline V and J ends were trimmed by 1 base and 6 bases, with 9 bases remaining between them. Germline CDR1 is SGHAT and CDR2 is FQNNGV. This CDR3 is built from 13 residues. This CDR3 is CASSLAGTPEAFF. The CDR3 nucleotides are TGTGCCAGCAGCTTAGCAGGGACCCCTGAAGCTTTCTTT. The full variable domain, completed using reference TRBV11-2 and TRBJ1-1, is EAGVAQSPRYKIIEKRQSVAFWCNPISGHATLYWYQQILGQGPKLLIQFQNNGVVDDSQLPKDRFSAERLKGVDSTLKIQPAKLEDSAVYLCASSLAGTPEAFFGQGTRLTVV.

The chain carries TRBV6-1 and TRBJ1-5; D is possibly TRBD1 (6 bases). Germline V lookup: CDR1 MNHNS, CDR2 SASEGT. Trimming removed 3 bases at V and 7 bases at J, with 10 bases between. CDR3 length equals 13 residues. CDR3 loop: CASSDRGAQPQHF. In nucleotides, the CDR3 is TGTGCCAGCAGTGATAGGGGGGCGCAGCCCCAGCATTTT.

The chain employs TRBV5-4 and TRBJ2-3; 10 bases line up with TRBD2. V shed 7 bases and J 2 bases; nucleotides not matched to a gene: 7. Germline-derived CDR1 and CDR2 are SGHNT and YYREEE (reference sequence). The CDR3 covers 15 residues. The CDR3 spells CASHNSGRFTDTQYF. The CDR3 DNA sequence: TGTGCCAGCCATAATAGCGGGAGGTTCACAGATACGCAGTATTTT.

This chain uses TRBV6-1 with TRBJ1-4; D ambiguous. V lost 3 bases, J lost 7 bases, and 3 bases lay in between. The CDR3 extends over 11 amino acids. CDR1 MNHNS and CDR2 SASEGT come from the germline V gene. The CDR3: CASSEGEKLFF. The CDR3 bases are TGTGCCAGCAGTGAGGGTGAAAAACTGTTTTTT.

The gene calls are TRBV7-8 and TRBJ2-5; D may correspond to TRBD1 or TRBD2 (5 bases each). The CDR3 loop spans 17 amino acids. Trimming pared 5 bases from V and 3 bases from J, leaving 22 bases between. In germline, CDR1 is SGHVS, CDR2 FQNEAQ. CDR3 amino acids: CASSPKIPGPAEETQYF. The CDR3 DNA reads TGTGCCAGCAGCCCGAAAATACCGGGACCCGCAGAAGAGACCCAGTACTTC.

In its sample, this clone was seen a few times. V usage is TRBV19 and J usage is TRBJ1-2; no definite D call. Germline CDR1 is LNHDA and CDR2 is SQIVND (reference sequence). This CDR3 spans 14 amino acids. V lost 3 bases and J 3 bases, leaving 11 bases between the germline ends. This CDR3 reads CASSIGREDYGYTF. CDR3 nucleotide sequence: TGTGCCAGTAGTATTGGTCGGGAGGACTATGGCTACACCTTC.

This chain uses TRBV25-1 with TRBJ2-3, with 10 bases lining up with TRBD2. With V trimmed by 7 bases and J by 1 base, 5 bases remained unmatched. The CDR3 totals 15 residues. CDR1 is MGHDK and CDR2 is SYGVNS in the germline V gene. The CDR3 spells CASTTGTSGTDTQYF. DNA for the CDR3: TGTGCCAGCACCACCGGGACTAGCGGCACAGATACGCAGTATTTT.

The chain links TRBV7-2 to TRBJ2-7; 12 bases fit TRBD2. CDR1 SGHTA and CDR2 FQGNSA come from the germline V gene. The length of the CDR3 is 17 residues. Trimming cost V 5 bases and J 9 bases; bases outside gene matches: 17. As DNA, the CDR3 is TGTGCCAGCAGCCTCGACTCCCTAGCGGGAGGGGGAGGTGGGCAGTACTTC. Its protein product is CASSLDSLAGGGGGQYF.

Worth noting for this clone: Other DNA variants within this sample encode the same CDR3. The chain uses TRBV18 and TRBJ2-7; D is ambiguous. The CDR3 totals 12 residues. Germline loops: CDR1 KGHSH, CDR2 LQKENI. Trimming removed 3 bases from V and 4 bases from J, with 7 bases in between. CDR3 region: CASSPAEYEQYF. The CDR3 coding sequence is TGTGCCAGCTCACCGGCAGAGTACGAGCAGTACTTC.

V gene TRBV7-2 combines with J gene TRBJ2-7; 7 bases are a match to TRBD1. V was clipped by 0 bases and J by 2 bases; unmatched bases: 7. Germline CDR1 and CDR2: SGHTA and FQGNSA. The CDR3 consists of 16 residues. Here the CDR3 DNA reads TGTGCCAGCAGCTTAGCTCGCGACAGGGTAACCTACGAGCAGTACTTC. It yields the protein CASSLARDRVTYEQYF.

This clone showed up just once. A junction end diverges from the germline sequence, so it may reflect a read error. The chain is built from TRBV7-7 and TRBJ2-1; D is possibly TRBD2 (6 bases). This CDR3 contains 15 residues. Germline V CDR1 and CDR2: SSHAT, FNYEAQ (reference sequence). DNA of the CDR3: TGTGCTAGCAGCTTAACGGGAGCTCCCTACAATGAGCAGTTCTTC. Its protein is CASSLTGAPYNEQFF.

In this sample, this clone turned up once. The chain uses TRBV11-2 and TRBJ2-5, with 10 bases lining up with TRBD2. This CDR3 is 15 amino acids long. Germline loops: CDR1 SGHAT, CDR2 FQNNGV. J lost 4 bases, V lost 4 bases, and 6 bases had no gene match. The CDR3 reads CASSSLAGVGETQYF. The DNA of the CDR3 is TGTGCCAGCAGCTCTCTAGCGGGAGTCGGAGAGACCCAGTACTTC.

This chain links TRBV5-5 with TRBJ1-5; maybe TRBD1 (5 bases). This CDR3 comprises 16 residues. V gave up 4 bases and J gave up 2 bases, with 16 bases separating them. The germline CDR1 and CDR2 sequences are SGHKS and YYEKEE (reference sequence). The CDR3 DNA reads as TGTGCCAGCAGCCCGGACGGGACCTTCGGCAATCAGCCCCAGCATTTT. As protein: CASSPDGTFGNQPQHF.

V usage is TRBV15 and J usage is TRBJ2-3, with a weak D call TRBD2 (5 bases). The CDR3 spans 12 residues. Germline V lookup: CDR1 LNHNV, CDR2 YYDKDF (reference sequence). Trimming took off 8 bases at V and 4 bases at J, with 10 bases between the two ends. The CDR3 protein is CATEGSADTQYF. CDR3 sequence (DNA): TGTGCCACCGAAGGGAGCGCAGATACGCAGTATTTT.